The clone carrying this T cell receptor (beta chain) was seen more than once but under ten times. Its antigen is currently unknown. 5'RACE, which relied on constant-segment primers, yielded TCR alpha and TCR beta cDNA libraries carrying sample barcodes and UMIs. TCRdb called the 5' RACE reads again in MiXCR, with one record for every CDR3 protein. This table holds nearly 250,000 distinct CDR3 sequences, 15% found once. This CDR3 comprises 14 residues. V lost 3 bases and J lost 7, with 13 bases in between. This record belongs to a study of T-cell memory formation after mild COVID-19. Study results and limitations: Some clones that responded turned up in pre-infection memory, which suggests that cross-reactive memory joined in. Specificity for SARS-CoV-2 was not confirmed among the second-wave clones peaking on day 37. Day 15 to 85 contractors were CD4/CD8 balanced; later expanders leaned CD4+.

The TCR comes from an adult woman who had mild COVID-19 (a few samples of this study predate the infection). Cell type and time point are not known. The chain uses TRBV12-3 or TRBV12-4 and TRBJ2-1, with D possibly matching TRBD1 (5 bases). Sample: PBMCs or a T cell subset sorted from them (not recorded which). CDR3 region: CASSFRESKNEQFF. The CDR3 DNA reads as TGTGCCAGCAGTTTCAGGGAATCCAAGAATGAGCAGTTCTTC.